Each of the 11 T cell receptor beta chains below was sequenced from the same sample in a study of CD8+CD57+ T cells in acquired aplastic anemia. The use of genomic DNA as template underpinned the TCR beta VDJ and CDR3 profiling. TCRdb re-analysed the reads in MiXCR, keeping a single row per CDR3 protein. This sample has about 120,000 distinct CDR3 sequences; about 50% occur once, and the top ten carry 25% to 35%. Only patients with CD8+CD57+ cell expansion on flow cytometry were chosen for sequencing. Sequencing was done on a sample of sorted CD4+, CD8+, or CD8+CD57+ T cells (not recorded which) from PBMCs. The receptors here all came from a human donor with aplastic anemia.

This clonotype showed up just a few times. The rearrangement links TRBV28 to TRBJ1-5; unclear D gene. The length of the CDR3 is 15 residues. V dropped 6 bases and J dropped 0 bases, with 12 bases sitting between them. The germline CDR1 and CDR2 sequences are MDHEN and SYDVKM. DNA for the CDR3: TGTGCCAGCAGGGAGGGCTCATATAGCAATCAGCCCCAGCATTTT. It specifies CASREGSYSNQPQHF.

This clonotype was seen at least ten times. The chain is built from TRBV5-1 and TRBJ2-7; D tentatively fits TRBD1 or TRBD2 (5 bases each). Per germline, CDR1 SGHRS and CDR2 YFSETQ. This CDR3 spans 15 amino acids. Trimming stripped 3 bases from V and 1 base from J, with 14 bases between. The chain's CDR3 is CASSSMTGRSYEQYF. The CDR3 DNA reads as TGCGCCAGCAGCTCAATGACGGGACGATCCTACGAGCAGTACTTC. Combining the CDR3 with reference TRBV5-1 and TRBJ2-7 gives the whole variable domain KAGVTQTPRYLIKTRGQQVTLSCSPISGHRSVSWYQQTPGQGLQFLFEYFSETQRNKGNFPGRFSGRQFSNSRSEMNVSTLELGDSALYLCASSSMTGRSYEQYFGPGTRLTVT.

V usage is TRBV7-9 and J usage is TRBJ1-3; no definite D call. This CDR3 spans 13 amino acids. Trimming stripped 1 base from V and 4 bases from J, with 5 bases between. Germline V gene sequence: CDR1 SEHNR, CDR2 FQNEAQ (reference sequence). CDR3 sequence reads: CASSLGRGNTIYF. The CDR3 DNA sequence: TGTGCCAGCAGCTTAGGACGCGGAAACACCATATATTTT.

This clonotype came up many times. This rearrangement joins TRBV5-4 to TRBJ2-4; possibly TRBD2 for D (5 bases). Germline V gene lookup returns CDR1 SGHNT and CDR2 YYREEE (reference sequence). The CDR3 has 15 amino acids. V shed 2 bases and J shed 6 bases, with 15 bases lying between them. The CDR3: CASSLPRAGGNIQYF. For the CDR3, the DNA is TGTGCCAGCAGCTTACCGAGGGCTGGCGGAAACATTCAGTACTTC.

The rearrangement joins TRBV11-1 to TRBJ2-7, with D possibly TRBD2 on 7 matching bases. Trimming cost V 2 bases and J 1 base, with 15 bases left between them. The germline gives CDR1 SGHAT, CDR2 FQDESV (reference sequence). The CDR3 consists of 16 residues. DNA of the CDR3: TGTGCCAGCAGCTTAATCGGGGGGCCTACATCCTACGAGCAGTACTTC. It translates to CASSLIGGPTSYEQYF.

This clonotype appeared a few times. V usage is TRBV10-3 and J usage is TRBJ1-3, with 7 bases that match TRBD1. This CDR3 has 16 residues. J gave up 0 bases and V 5 bases, and 7 bases lay outside the gene matches. Germline assignment: CDR1 ENHRY and CDR2 SYGVKD. This CDR3 reads CAISPTGTDSGNTIYF. DNA for the CDR3: TGTGCCATCAGTCCAACCGGGACAGACTCTGGAAACACCATATATTTT.

This clonotype was counted only a few times. The V call is TRBV20-1, the J call TRBJ2-3; D is unresolved. The CDR3 runs to 15 residues. Germline CDR1 DFQATT, CDR2 SNEGSKA (reference sequence). V shed 6 bases and J shed 4 bases, with 20 bases lying between them. The CDR3 DNA follows: TGCAGTGCGCGCACATTAAAGGCCGGACCAGATACGCAGTATTTT. It yields the protein CSARTLKAGPDTQYF.

Ten or more counts support this clonotype. The chain has TRBV7-8 and TRBJ1-1; a weak D match, TRBD1 (6 bases). The CDR3 loop spans 15 amino acids. Trimming shortened V by 5 bases and J by 1 base, and 14 bases separated the two germline ends. Germline V lookup: CDR1 SGHVS, CDR2 FQNEAQ. The DNA for the CDR3 is TGTGCCAGCAGCCCGGCCAGGGGAGGGAACACTGAAGCTTTCTTT. Its translation: CASSPARGGNTEAFF. Variable domain in full (rest from reference TRBV7-8 and TRBJ1-1): GAGVSQSPRYKVAKRGQDVALRCDPISGHVSLFWYQQALGQGPEFLTYFQNEAQLDKSGLPSDRFFAERPEGSVSTLKIQRTQQEDSAVYLCASSPARGGNTEAFFGQGTRLTVV.

This clonotype was recorded at least ten times. The chain combines TRBV20-1 with TRBJ2-5; 8 positions agree with TRBD2. The trim removed 2 bases at V and 4 bases at J, leaving 30 bases unmatched. Germline CDR1 DFQATT, CDR2 SNEGSKA (reference sequence). The CDR3 covers 22 residues. The CDR3 nucleotides are TGCAGTGCTAGATCTGAACTAGCGGAATTAGGGGGAGCCCCAGGGATGGGAGAGACCCAGTACTTC. Translating gives CSARSELAELGGAPGMGETQYF.

This chain joins TRBV25-1 and TRBJ2-3; 12 bases are shared with TRBD2. V dropped 6 bases and J dropped 2; count of bases not matched to a gene: 6. CDR3 length: 16 amino acids. The germline V gene has CDR1 MGHDK and CDR2 SYGVNS. CDR3 sequence (DNA): TGTGCCAGCAGCACTAGCGGGGGGACCTTCACAGATACGCAGTATTTT. It codes for CASSTSGGTFTDTQYF.

The CDR3 here is CASSGEDEQFF. The CDR3 DNA sequence: TGTGCCAGCAGCGGAGAGGATGAGCAGTTCTTC. The chain links TRBV7-3 to TRBJ2-1; no firm D call. The length of the CDR3 is 11 residues. V lost 5 bases, J lost 8 bases, and 7 bases lay in between. Germline lookup yields CDR1 SGHTA and CDR2 FQGTGA.